This T cell receptor beta chain stems from a study of T-cell reconstitution after alpha-beta-depleted transplantation in children. This clonotype was seen a handful of times. The CDR3 is 16 residues long. Germline V gene data show CDR1 as MNHEY and CDR2 as SVGAGI. Trimming stripped 2 bases from V and 1 base from J, with 11 bases between. Preparation of the TCRbeta library used unique molecular identifiers. TCRdb itself ran the PCR reads through MiXCR, one entry per CDR3 protein. Of approximately 800,000 distinct CDR3 sequences listed, roughly 15% were seen once; the top ten hold roughly 5%. Here the sequenced sample was PBMCs, mostly from graft donor cells, taken 360 days after TCRalphabeta/CD19-depleted stem cell transplant. The V call is TRBV6-5, the J call TRBJ2-2, with D unclear. This TCR derives from a male patient younger than 18 who had a stem cell transplant for acute lymphoblastic leukemia, so the T cells may come from the graft donor. CDR3 protein: CASSYVGVRNTGELFF. Here the CDR3 DNA reads TGTGCCAGCAGTTACGTAGGAGTCCGGAACACCGGGGAGCTGTTTTTT.